Presented here are 28 T cell receptor beta chains from one specimen sequenced in a study of T cell responses to AZD1222 COVID-19 vaccine. Profiled with immunoSEQ multiplex PCR; TCRdb holds only in-frame clones, not every one. The table has some 200,000 clones, approximately 93% seen once. Here the sequenced sample was peripheral blood, taken 28 days after the second AZD1222 dose. The receptors derive from an adult who received the AZD1222 COVID-19 vaccine.

The V gene is TRBV19, the J gene TRBJ2-1, with TRBD2 matching over 7 bases. Per germline, CDR1 LNHDA and CDR2 SQIVND (reference sequence). Trimming removed 4 bases from V and 8 bases from J; junction bases left unmatched: 5. There are 13 residues in the CDR3. The CDR3 is CASSKQGGDEQFF. CDR3 sequence (DNA): TGTGCCAGTAGTAAGCAGGGAGGGGATGAGCAGTTCTTC.

This clone was seen only once. This rearrangement joins TRBV18 to TRBJ2-6, with no clear D. The germline CDR1 and CDR2 sequences are KGHSH and LQKENI. This CDR3 has 14 amino acids. Trimming removed 6 bases from V and 2 bases from J, with 8 bases in between. This chain's CDR3 is CASSEGAGANVLTF. The CDR3 DNA follows: TGTGCCAGCTCTGAAGGCGCTGGGGCCAACGTCCTGACTTTC.

This clone has more than one count but fewer than ten. The chain recombines TRBV10-3 with TRBJ2-7, with 9 positions matching TRBD2. Trimming cost V 6 bases and J 4 bases; bases outside gene matches: 13. This CDR3 comprises 16 residues. The germline CDR1 and CDR2 sequences are ENHRY and SYGVKD. The CDR3, as DNA: TGTGCCATCAGGTCTGGGGAGGGACTAGCTCTTTACGAGCAGTACTTC. Translated: CAIRSGEGLALYEQYF.

The V gene is TRBV7-3, the J gene TRBJ2-1; no clear D. The CDR3 is 15 amino acids. V lost 1 base, J lost 6 bases, and 13 bases lay in between. CDR1 and CDR2 (germline): SGHTA, FQGTGA. For the CDR3, the DNA is TGTGCCAGCAGCTTAAACGTAGGGTTAGGCAATGAGCAGTTCTTC. Its protein product is CASSLNVGLGNEQFF.

The sample holds one count of this clone. The CDR3 loop reads CASSPSTPGSGNTIYF. The CDR3 nucleotides are TGTGCCAGCTCACCGTCGACCCCTGGATCGGGAAACACCATATATTTT. This chain joins TRBV18 and TRBJ1-3; D gene ambiguous. The germline V gene encodes CDR1 KGHSH and CDR2 LQKENI. CDR3 length: 16 amino acids. V was trimmed by 3 bases and J by 4 bases, leaving 16 bases between them.

The chain is built from TRBV4-1 and TRBJ1-5; D is possibly TRBD1 (6 bases). The V and J ends lost 0 bases and 7 bases respectively, with 16 bases between them. From germline, CDR1 is MGHRA and CDR2 YSYEKL. CDR3 length: 16 residues. In DNA, the CDR3 is TGCGCCAGCAGCCAAGATCTTCAGGGGCGAAGGCAGCCCCAGCATTTT. Translating gives CASSQDLQGRRQPQHF.

Here the CDR3 DNA reads TGTGCCAGCAGCCCGGGCTGGGGCCTCGAGGCCTACAATGAGCAGTTCTTC. Amino acids: CASSPGWGLEAYNEQFF. The gene calls are TRBV9 and TRBJ2-1; possibly TRBD1 for D (5 bases). There are 17 residues in the CDR3. Per the germline V gene, CDR1 is SGDLS and CDR2 is YYNGEE. Deletions cut 4 bases from V and 2 bases from J, with 19 bases between. Full variable domain (missing parts from reference TRBV9 and TRBJ2-1): DSGVTQTPKHLITATGQRVTLRCSPRSGDLSVYWYQQSLDQGLQFLIQYYNGEERAKGNILERFSAQQFPDLHSELNLSSLELGDSALYFCASSPGWGLEAYNEQFFGPGTRLTVL.

This clone was seen just once. V and J are TRBV5-1 and TRBJ2-3; TRBD1 agrees at 8 bases. V gave up 6 bases and J gave up 2 bases; unmatched junction bases: 11. The CDR3 covers 16 residues. Germline V gives CDR1 SGHRS, CDR2 YFSETQ. The CDR3 sequence is CASNPTGTGFTDTQYF. DNA of the CDR3: TGCGCCAGCAACCCAACCGGGACAGGATTCACAGATACGCAGTATTTT. Filled out from reference TRBV5-1 and TRBJ2-3, the complete variable domain reads KAGVTQTPRYLIKTRGQQVTLSCSPISGHRSVSWYQQTPGQGLQFLFEYFSETQRNKGNFPGRFSGRQFSNSRSEMNVSTLELGDSALYLCASNPTGTGFTDTQYFGPGTRLTVL.

This chain connects TRBV5-1 to TRBJ1-2; 8 bases are a match to TRBD1. V lost 2 bases to trimming and J lost 3 bases; unmatched junction nucleotides: 6. This CDR3 comprises 15 residues. Germline lookup yields CDR1 SGHRS and CDR2 YFSETQ. CDR3 nucleotide sequence: TGCGCCAGCAGCTTTAGGGCAGGGGGCTACTATGGCTACACCTTC. Its protein is CASSFRAGGYYGYTF.

As concerns this clone: The junction departs from germline at one end; a sequencing error may be responsible. The chain has TRBV29-1 and TRBJ2-4; D remains ambiguous. Germline values: CDR1 SQVTM, CDR2 ANQGSEA. The CDR3 has 12 amino acids. Here the CDR3 reads CGVGTAKNIQYF. The CDR3 DNA reads as TGCGGCGTGGGCACAGCCAAAAACATTCAGTACTTC.

This sequence joins TRBV3-1 (or the pseudogene TRBV3-2) and TRBJ2-5, with D tentatively TRBD2 (5 bases). V lost 1 base, J lost 1 base, and 16 bases lay in between. CDR3 length: 17 amino acids. Germline assignment: CDR1 LGHDT and CDR2 YNNKEL (reference sequence). This CDR3 is CASSQGVGSATQETQYF. The CDR3 DNA follows: TGTGCCAGCAGCCAAGGGGTGGGTAGCGCGACCCAAGAGACCCAGTACTTC.

The chain joins TRBV2 to TRBJ2-7; weak D call: TRBD2 (6 bases). CDR1 SNHLY and CDR2 FYNNEI come from the germline V gene. This CDR3 has 14 amino acids. Trimming took 2 bases from V and 6 from J, leaving 14 bases between them. CDR3 in amino acids: CASSERSVGSEQYF. CDR3 in DNA: TGTGCCAGCAGTGAAAGGAGTGTCGGGAGCGAGCAGTACTTC.

Comments on this clone: Additional DNA sequences in this sample encode the identical CDR3. This chain uses TRBV27 with TRBJ1-1; 7 nucleotides line up with TRBD1. The V gene end was trimmed by 4 bases and the J gene end by 1 base; junction bases not matched to a gene: 0. CDR3 size: 13 residues. Germline assignment: CDR1 MNHEY and CDR2 SMNVEV (reference sequence). CDR3 residues: CASSWTGNTEAFF. DNA of the CDR3: TGTGCCAGCAGTTGGACAGGGAACACTGAAGCTTTCTTT.

V usage is TRBV7-2 and J usage is TRBJ1-1; unclear D gene. Germline CDR1 reads SGHTA; CDR2 reads FQGNSA. The CDR3 runs 15 residues. The V and J ends lost 1 base and 1 base respectively, with 10 bases between them. The CDR3 DNA sequence: TGTGCCAGCAGCTTAGGGACGGCCGGGAACACTGAAGCTTTCTTT. Its translation: CASSLGTAGNTEAFF.

V usage is TRBV18 and J usage is TRBJ1-4; D remains ambiguous. The V and J ends lost 6 bases and 2 bases respectively, with 7 bases between them. CDR1 is KGHSH, CDR2 LQKENI, per germline. The CDR3 runs to 13 residues. The CDR3 loop is CASSSGTNEKLFF. The CDR3 DNA reads TGTGCCAGCTCCAGCGGGACTAATGAAAAACTGTTTTTT.

The rearrangement uses TRBV25-1 and TRBJ1-2; unclear D gene. The CDR3 sequence is 11 residues long. The germline CDR1 and CDR2 sequences are MGHDK and SYGVNS. Between the trimmed V and J ends, which lost 4 bases and 5 bases, there was a span of 5 bases. The CDR3 region is CASSGNYGYTF. In nucleotides, the CDR3 is TGTGCCAGCAGTGGTAATTATGGCTACACCTTC.

V gene TRBV2 combines with J gene TRBJ2-5, with D perhaps matching TRBD2 (5 bases). CDR3 size: 12 residues. Germline CDR1 reads SNHLY; CDR2 reads FYNNEI. Trimming pared 5 bases from V and 2 bases from J, leaving 6 bases between. The CDR3, as DNA: TGTGCCAGCAGTAGGGAGCAAGAGACCCAGTACTTC. Protein product: CASSREQETQYF.

J is TRBJ1-3 and V is TRBV7-3; D perhaps matches TRBD1 (5 bases). V was cut by 1 base and J by 0 bases, with 10 bases left in between. The CDR3 is 16 amino acids. Germline-derived CDR1 and CDR2 are SGHTA and FQGTGA. The CDR3 loop is CASSLMGRGSGNTIYF. CDR3 nucleotide sequence: TGTGCCAGCAGCTTAATGGGACGGGGCTCTGGAAACACCATATATTTT.

V and J are TRBV30 and TRBJ2-3, with D uncertain. The CDR3 extends over 12 amino acids. The germline V gene has CDR1 GTSNPN and CDR2 SVGIG (reference sequence). V was trimmed by 1 base and J by 1 base, leaving 3 bases between them. The CDR3 DNA reads as TGTGCCTGGAGTGGGGGCACAGATACGCAGTATTTT. Translated, it gives CAWSGGTDTQYF.

The chain is built from TRBV7-9 and TRBJ1-2; a weak D match, TRBD1 (5 bases). The CDR3 runs to 15 residues. V lost 8 bases to trimming and J lost 4 bases, with 20 bases between them. Germline V gene lookup returns CDR1 SEHNR and CDR2 FQNEAQ (reference sequence). In nucleotides, the CDR3 is TGTGCCAGCGGCACGACATACGGGGGGAGCTATGGCTACACCTTC. Its protein is CASGTTYGGSYGYTF.

The chain employs TRBV5-6 and TRBJ1-2, with 7 positions matching TRBD1. Per the germline V gene, CDR1 is SGHDT and CDR2 is YYEEEE. V lost 2 bases, J lost 4 bases, and 11 bases stayed unmatched. This CDR3 region has 16 residues. In DNA, the CDR3 is TGTGCCAGCAGCTTTGTCCCATCGGGACAGATCTATGGCTACACCTTC. Its translation is CASSFVPSGQIYGYTF.

The V gene is TRBV6-4, the J gene TRBJ2-2; no firm D call. The V and J ends lost 4 bases and 4 bases respectively, with 13 bases between them. Per the germline V gene, CDR1 is MRHNA and CDR2 is SNTAGT. This CDR3 has 15 residues. The CDR3 spells CASSATGTFTGELFF. CDR3 DNA sequence: TGTGCCAGCAGTGCTACGGGCACCTTCACCGGGGAGCTGTTTTTT.

The chain is built from TRBV29-1 and TRBJ2-7, with 10 nucleotides matching TRBD1. Trimming removed 4 bases from V and 5 bases from J; junction bases left unmatched: 11. The CDR3 is made up of 15 amino acids. Germline V CDR1 and CDR2: SQVTM, ANQGSEA. CDR3 in DNA: TGCAGCGTTGTTCCTCCTCGACAGGGGGCCCACGAGCAGTACTTC. This sequence encodes CSVVPPRQGAHEQYF.

The J gene is TRBJ1-6, the V gene TRBV30, with D uncertain. Germline V gene sequence: CDR1 GTSNPN, CDR2 SVGIG (reference sequence). Trimming pared 0 bases from V and 3 bases from J, leaving 3 bases between. This CDR3 region has 13 residues. The CDR3 here is CAWSVDYNSPLHF. CDR3 bases: TGTGCCTGGAGTGTAGACTATAATTCACCCCTCCACTTT.

This chain links TRBV27 with TRBJ1-5; D uncertain. V was trimmed by 5 bases and J by 6 bases, leaving 8 bases between them. CDR3 size: 12 residues. Germline V CDR1 and CDR2: MNHEY, SMNVEV (reference sequence). The CDR3 is CASSKLGQPQHF. The CDR3 DNA reads as TGTGCCAGCAGTAAATTGGGTCAGCCCCAGCATTTT.

About this clone itself: Other DNA sequences in the sample encode the same CDR3. V usage is TRBV11-3 and J usage is TRBJ2-2, with D hard to call. Germline assignment: CDR1 SGHNT and CDR2 YENEEA. This CDR3 comprises 14 residues. Trimming took off 0 bases at V and 4 bases at J, with 6 bases between the two ends. CDR3 sequence (DNA): TGTGCCAGCAGCTTAGATCGTGGCACCGGGGAGCTGTTTTTT. Translated: CASSLDRGTGELFF.

Here the CDR3 reads CATSISRWGDGGNQPQHF. For the CDR3, the DNA is TGTGCCACCAGCATCTCCCGGTGGGGGGATGGGGGCAATCAGCCCCAGCATTTT. This rearrangement joins TRBV15 to TRBJ1-5; D possibly corresponds to TRBD1 (5 bases). Germline assignment: CDR1 LNHNV and CDR2 YYDKDF (reference sequence). CDR3 size: 18 residues. The germline V and J ends were trimmed by 4 bases and 2 bases, with 21 bases remaining between them.

V gene TRBV3-1 (or the pseudogene TRBV3-2) combines with J gene TRBJ2-5; 12 bases line up with TRBD2. V dropped 0 bases and J dropped 4; count of bases not matched to a gene: 6. Germline V gene lookup returns CDR1 LGHDT and CDR2 YNNKEL (reference sequence). The CDR3 sequence is 17 residues long. The CDR3: CASSQEVLAGGPETQYF. In DNA, the CDR3 is TGTGCCAGCAGCCAAGAAGTTCTAGCGGGGGGGCCAGAGACCCAGTACTTC.